This T cell receptor (beta chain) originates from a study of T cells in Graves' hyperthyroidism and ophthalmopathy (dated 2019 in TCRdb). Broadly, across the study: Peripheral blood samples were taken at initial diagnosis, before any treatment was given. TCR V-J signatures able to tell the groups apart were searched for in a discovery cohort of approximately 95 patients, of whom 43 had Graves' ophthalmopathy and some 60 had stable Graves' hyperthyroidism. Prospective prediction of ophthalmopathy was tested in an independent validation cohort of some 20 hyperthyroidism patients and around 16 patients who later progressed to ophthalmopathy. The 75 to 100 discovery patients were divided at random into training and test sets in a 7:3 ratio. In roughly six Graves' hyperthyroidism patients, the study also compared T-cell repertoires from thyroid tissue with T-cell repertoires from blood. Following sampling, methimazole starting at 30 mg daily was given to hyperthyroidism patients, and high-dose intravenous methylprednisolone was given to ophthalmopathy patients. According to the paper, TCR Vbeta CDR3 sequencing was carried out on some 140 peripheral blood samples, which came from 40 to 45 ophthalmopathy, approximately 78 hyperthyroidism and roughly 17 progressor patients.

Paper-wide results and their limitations: Most expanded thyroid clonotypes (frequency above 0.001) were also detected in blood, suggesting blood repertoires may reflect thyroid immune responses. Sample size was not statistically predetermined, and investigators were not blinded to group allocation. A model built on a 13 V-J signature distinguished ophthalmopathy from stable hyperthyroidism, reaching 85% to 90% sensitivity and about 81% specificity in cross-validation and 80%/75% in testing. In validation, the model predicted progression to ophthalmopathy with approximately 70% sensitivity and 72.22% specificity, a median of 6.5 months before onset.

Ten or more counts support this clonotype. The antigen it binds to is not known. No quality values exist for individual bases; no much larger clone is one base distant. Amplification of TCR beta CDR3 regions was carried out from RNA transcripts. The TCR CDR3 was subjected to a first round of RT-PCR using the HTBI primer set and the Qiagen OneStep RT-PCR kit. Libraries were constructed in a second round of multiplex PCR, after which size selection and purification were performed. Paired-end sequencing of the libraries was performed with 100 bp reads on an Illumina HiSeq2000. As for the authors' bioinformatics: SOAPnuke was used to process the raw data, removing reads that contained adapters or uncalled bases, had a mean Phred below 15, or lacked an exact match to the constant primer or identifier. COPE v1.2.5 was used to merge high-quality paired reads, and clonotypes were defined as unique nucleotide sequences. Clonotypes were aligned to IMGT TRBV, TRBD and TRBJ reference segments using MiTCR v1.1. Only V-J combinations with frequency above 0.0001, covering about 99% of repertoires, were analysed. The TCS score was defined as F50 (clonal expansion) divided by E x V (chaos), with BLOSUM62-based TCRdist calculated between CDR3 peptides within each V-J. Welch's t-statistics and random forest reduced approximately 520 V-J features to 13, which were used in a naive Bayes classifier (R e1071). TCRdb applied fastp at Q25 and MiXCR to the public reads, then kept only in-frame beta chains. When rows share a CDR3 protein, they turn into one entry using the most common DNA and genes. For this entry, the V and J calls and clone size follow TCRdb and not the study's own pipeline. The sample records roughly 290,000 distinct CDR3 sequences, approximately 17% of which are singletons. The ten biggest clones cover over 45% of the sample.

The junction shows trimming of 5 bases on V and 8 bases on J, and the gene matches do not reach 1 base of it. The CDR3 contains 14 residues, cysteine and phenylalanine counted. CDR3 DNA only is kept here, 42 bases in frame from base 1. Moderately to severely active disease, a Clinical Activity Score of at least 3, a NOSPECS grade of at least 4, and a duration under 3 months were present in ophthalmopathy patients. Exclusion was applied to patients with uncontrolled infections, other autoimmune diseases, pregnancy or lactation. Diagnoses relied on clinical symptoms, serum thyroxine and TRAb, thyroid ultrasound and orbital computed tomography. PBMCs were isolated from about 9.1 ml of fresh peripheral blood by Ficoll-Paque density gradient centrifugation. Total RNA was extracted with Trizol reagent, and quality was checked on an Agilent 2100 Bioanalyzer.

The TCR was taken from a woman aged 55-70 years with Graves' ophthalmopathy. Sample: blood. The receptor chain draws on TRBV12-3 or TRBV12-4 and TRBJ2-1; a stretch of 15 junction bases matches TRBD2. The CDR3 amino acid sequence is: CASSRTSGRDEQFF. The DNA reads TGTGCCAGCAGTCGGACTAGCGGGAGGGATGAGCAGTTCTTC.